This TCR beta chain was recorded in a study of CD8+ T cells in alopecia areata. The overall study: A 6-month period off drug followed tofacitinib, which lasted 6 to 18 months. Study-level results: The study also sequences resident alphabeta T cells of normal skin in scalp samples. Higher clonality was seen in lesional scalp than in normal scalp, especially in alopecia totalis/universalis.

As for this clone: Antigen unknown.

In each case, RNA was isolated and then reverse transcribed into cDNA as the sequencing template. Assay used: immunoSEQ multiplex PCR; TCRdb lists only in-frame clones, some missing. Among roughly 120,000 clones listed, roughly two fifths were seen once. Sequencing was performed on CD4+ T cells sorted from blood. This clonotype originated in a human donor with alopecia areata.

CDR3 protein: CASSTDSSYEQYF. The CDR3, as DNA: TGTGCCAGCAGTACGGACAGCTCCTACGAGCAGTACTTC. The chain carries TRBV2 and TRBJ2-7; a weak D match, TRBD1 (6 bases). The CDR3 totals 13 residues. From germline, CDR1 is SNHLY and CDR2 FYNNEI. V dropped 5 bases and J dropped 0 bases, with 8 bases sitting between them.